This T cell receptor (beta chain) stems from a study of blood T cell repertoires in COVID-19 (dated by TCRdb to the early 2020s). Describing the broader study: Samples covering the acute and convalescent phases of COVID-19 were provided by collaborators in the United States, Italy and Spain. The prospective study material was composed of cDNA or gDNA derived from T cells, B-cell-depleted T cells, or PBMCs. Deeply sampled blood TCRbeta repertoires from subjects exposed to, actively infected with, or recovered from COVID-19 were included in the dataset. The repertoires were released in a freely available public database intended as a resource for research on the immune response to SARS-CoV-2. The samples were drawn from the first 160 participants of the ongoing ImmuneRACE study and from 1,200 or so subjects provided by 6 global collaborators. The sample metadata nearly always contained a de-identified subject ID, COVID-19 status, age in years and sex. Where available, HLA class I and class II types were taken from metadata supplied by the sample provider and were not determined by assay-based typing.

The immunoSEQ Assay, a bias-controlled multiplex PCR, was used to amplify TCRbeta CDR3 regions from genomic DNA. The paper's processing steps were these. The number of nucleated cells in each sample was estimated by amplification of reference gene primers within the assay. Sequence reads were collapsed and filtered to measure the absolute abundance of every unique TCRbeta CDR3 rearrangement. For each sample, productive Simpson clonality was calculated as the square root of Simpson's diversity index across productive rearrangements. Not all clones reach the TCRdb copy of this immuneACCESS table, which keeps in-frame sequences only. Checked studies attribute under half of the gap to unresolved V genes and leave the rest unexplained. D and trimming were read from the DNA, whereas the V and J calls and clone size are those reported in that table. The sample table records 150,000 or so clones; just under 90% of these occur just once. Approximately 10% of the sample comes from the top ten.

In Seattle, one collaborating source enrolled patients while the infection was active and tracked those patients longitudinally over the course of disease. Whole blood was collected in K2EDTA tubes by collaborating institutions according to the institutions' own protocols. Collaborator samples were shipped for TCRbeta analysis as frozen whole blood, isolated PBMCs, or DNA extracted from either sample type. Summary of the overall study and its limitations: Clinical and demographic metadata were provided uncurated, with the amount varying by source and participant.

The germline V gene encodes CDR1 SEHNR and CDR2 FQNEAQ (reference sequence). The cysteine opens and the phenylalanine closes a CDR3 of 15 amino acids. The entry retains the CDR3 DNA only, 45 bases that are in frame from base 1. Trimming leaves V shorter by 3 bases and J shorter by 0 bases, with the junction holding 2 bases beyond the gene matches. As regards this clone: Its antigen is currently not known. No base qualities exist here, and no much larger clone lies one base off it. Other nucleotide sequences in the sample specify the same CDR3.

The sequencing sample was made of peripheral blood. This receptor was taken from a woman in her 70s with COVID-19, enrolled during active disease. The chain is made from TRBV7-9 and TRBJ2-1; 7 middle bases align to TRBD2. The nucleotide sequence is given as TGTGCCAGCAGCTTGGGCGGGGGCTCCTACAATGAGCAGTTCTTC. Translated, it gives CASSLGGGSYNEQFF.